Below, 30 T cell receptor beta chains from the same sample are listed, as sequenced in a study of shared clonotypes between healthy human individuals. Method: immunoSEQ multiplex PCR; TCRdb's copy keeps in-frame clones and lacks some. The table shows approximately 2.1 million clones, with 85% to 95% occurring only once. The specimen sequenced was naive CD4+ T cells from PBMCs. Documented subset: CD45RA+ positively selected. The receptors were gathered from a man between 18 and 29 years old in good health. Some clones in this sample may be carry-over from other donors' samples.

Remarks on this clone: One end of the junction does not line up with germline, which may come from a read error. The CDR3 coding sequence is TGCGCCACCAGCGTTGTGGGCGGGTCGAACAATGAGCAGTTCTTC. It codes for CATSVVGGSNNEQFF. V is TRBV5-1 and J is TRBJ2-1, with D maybe TRBD2 (5 bases). Germline lookup yields CDR1 SGHRS and CDR2 YFSETQ. The CDR3 contains 15 residues. Full variable domain (outside the CDR3, taken from reference TRBV5-1 and TRBJ2-1): KAGVTQTPRYLIKTRGQQVTLSCSPISGHRSVSWYQQTPGQGLQFLFEYFSETQRNKGNFPGRFSGRQFSNSRSEMNVSTLELGDSALYLCATSVVGGSNNEQFFGPGTRLTVL.

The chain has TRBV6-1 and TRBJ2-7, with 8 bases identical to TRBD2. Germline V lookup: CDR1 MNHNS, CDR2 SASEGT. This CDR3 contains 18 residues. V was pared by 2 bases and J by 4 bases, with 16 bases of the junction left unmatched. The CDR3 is CASSEPPAGGAGRYEQYF. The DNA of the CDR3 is TGTGCCAGCAGTGAACCCCCCGCGGGGGGCGCTGGGAGATACGAGCAGTACTTC.

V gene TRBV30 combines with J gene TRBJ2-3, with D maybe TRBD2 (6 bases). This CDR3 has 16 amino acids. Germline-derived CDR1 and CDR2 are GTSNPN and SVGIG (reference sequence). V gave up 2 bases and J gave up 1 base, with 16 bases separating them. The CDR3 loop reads CAWSFPRDSRTDTQYF. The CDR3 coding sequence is TGTGCCTGGAGTTTCCCCCGGGACTCACGCACAGATACGCAGTATTTT.

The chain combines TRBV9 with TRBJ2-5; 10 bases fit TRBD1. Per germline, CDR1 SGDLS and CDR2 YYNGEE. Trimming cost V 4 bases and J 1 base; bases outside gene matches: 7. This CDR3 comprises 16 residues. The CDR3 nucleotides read TGTGCCAGCAGCCCAGGGACAGGGGAAGGCCAAGAGACCCAGTACTTC. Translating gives CASSPGTGEGQETQYF.

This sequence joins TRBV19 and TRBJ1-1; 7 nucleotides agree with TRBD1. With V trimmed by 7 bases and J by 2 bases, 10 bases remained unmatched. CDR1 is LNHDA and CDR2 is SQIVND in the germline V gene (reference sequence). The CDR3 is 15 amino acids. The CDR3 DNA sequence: TGTGCCAGTACGATAAGGGGGCGAGGAAACACTGAAGCTTTCTTT. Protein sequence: CASTIRGRGNTEAFF.

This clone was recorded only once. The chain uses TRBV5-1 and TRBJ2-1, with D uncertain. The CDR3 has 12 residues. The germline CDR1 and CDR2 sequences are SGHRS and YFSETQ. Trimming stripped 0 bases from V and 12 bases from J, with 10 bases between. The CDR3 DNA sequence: TGCGCCAGCAGCTTGGATTTTCAGTTGCAGTTCTTC. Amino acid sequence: CASSLDFQLQFF.

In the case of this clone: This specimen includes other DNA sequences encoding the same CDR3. CDR3 sequence: CASSFRGGYGYTF. CDR3 nucleotides: TGTGCCAGCAGTTTCCGAGGAGGGTATGGCTACACCTTC. V gene TRBV27 combines with J gene TRBJ1-2, with D unclear. Trimming cost V 3 bases and J 5 bases, with 10 bases left between them. The germline V gene encodes CDR1 MNHEY and CDR2 SMNVEV (reference sequence). The CDR3 runs to 13 residues.

In DNA, the CDR3 is TGTGCCAGCAGCCCACGGGGGGGGAGTGAGCAGTTCTTC. Translating it yields CASSPRGGSEQFF. The V and J genes are TRBV7-7 and TRBJ2-1, with TRBD2 identical over 8 bases. Germline V gene sequence: CDR1 SSHAT, CDR2 FNYEAQ (reference sequence). The J segment lost 9 bases and the V segment lost 5 bases, leaving 6 bases of the junction unmatched. The CDR3 contains 13 residues. The whole variable domain, remainder taken from reference TRBV7-7 and TRBJ2-1, is GAGVSQSPRYKVTKRGQDVTLRCDPISSHATLYWYQQALGQGPEFLTYFNYEAQPDKSGLPSDRFSAERPEGSISTLTIQRTEQRDSAMYRCASSPRGGSEQFFGPGTRLTVL.

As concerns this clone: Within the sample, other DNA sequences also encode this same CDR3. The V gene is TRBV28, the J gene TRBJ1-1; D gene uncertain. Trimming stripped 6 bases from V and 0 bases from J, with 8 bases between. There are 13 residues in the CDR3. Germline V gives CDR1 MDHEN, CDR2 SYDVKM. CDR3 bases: TGTGCCAGCAGCCGGACCATGAACACTGAAGCTTTCTTT. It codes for CASSRTMNTEAFF.

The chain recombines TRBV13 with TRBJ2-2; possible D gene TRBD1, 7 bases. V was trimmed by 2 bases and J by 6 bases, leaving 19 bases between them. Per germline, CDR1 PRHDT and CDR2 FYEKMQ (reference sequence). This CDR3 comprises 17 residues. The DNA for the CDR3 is TGTGCCAGCAGCTTAAACTTACCAGGGGGGTCGGCCGGGGAGCTGTTTTTT. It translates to CASSLNLPGGSAGELFF.

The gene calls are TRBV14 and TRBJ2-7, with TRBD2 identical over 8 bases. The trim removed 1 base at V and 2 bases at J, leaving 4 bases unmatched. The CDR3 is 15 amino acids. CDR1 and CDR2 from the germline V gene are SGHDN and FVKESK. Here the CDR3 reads CASSQASAGAYEQYF. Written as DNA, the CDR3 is TGTGCCAGCAGCCAAGCTTCAGCGGGGGCCTACGAGCAGTACTTC. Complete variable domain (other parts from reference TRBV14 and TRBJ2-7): EAGVTQFPSHSVIEKGQTVTLRCDPISGHDNLYWYRRVMGKEIKFLLHFVKESKQDESGMPNNRFLAERTGGTYSTLKVQPAELEDSGVYFCASSQASAGAYEQYFGPGTRLTVT.

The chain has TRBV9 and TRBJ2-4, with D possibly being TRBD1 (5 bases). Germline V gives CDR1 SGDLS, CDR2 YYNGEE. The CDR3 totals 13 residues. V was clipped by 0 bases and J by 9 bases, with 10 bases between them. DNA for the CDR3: TGTGCCAGCAGCGTAGCACAGGCGAGCATTCAGTACTTC. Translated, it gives CASSVAQASIQYF.

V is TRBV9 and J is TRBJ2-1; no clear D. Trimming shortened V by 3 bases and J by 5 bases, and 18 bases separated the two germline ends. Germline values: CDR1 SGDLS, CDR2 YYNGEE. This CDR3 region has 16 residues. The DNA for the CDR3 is TGTGCCAGCAGCGCCCGCTTACAGATACCGCACAATGAGCAGTTCTTC. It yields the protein CASSARLQIPHNEQFF.

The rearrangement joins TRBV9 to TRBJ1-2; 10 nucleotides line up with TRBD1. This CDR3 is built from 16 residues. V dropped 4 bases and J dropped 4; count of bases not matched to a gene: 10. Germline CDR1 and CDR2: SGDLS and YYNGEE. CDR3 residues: CASSPRPGQGPYGYTF. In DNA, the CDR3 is TGTGCCAGCAGCCCTCGACCGGGACAGGGGCCCTATGGCTACACCTTC.

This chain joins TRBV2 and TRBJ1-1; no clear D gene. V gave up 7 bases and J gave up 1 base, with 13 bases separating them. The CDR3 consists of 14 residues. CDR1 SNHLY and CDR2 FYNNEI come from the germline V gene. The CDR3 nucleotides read TGTGCCAGCAAGGCCCAACGAGAGAACACTGAAGCTTTCTTT. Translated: CASKAQRENTEAFF.

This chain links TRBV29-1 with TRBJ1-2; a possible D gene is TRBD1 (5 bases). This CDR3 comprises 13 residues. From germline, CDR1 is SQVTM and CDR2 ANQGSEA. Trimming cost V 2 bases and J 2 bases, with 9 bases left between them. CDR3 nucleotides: TGCAGCGTTGAAAACAGGAGAAACTATGGCTACACCTTC. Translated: CSVENRRNYGYTF.

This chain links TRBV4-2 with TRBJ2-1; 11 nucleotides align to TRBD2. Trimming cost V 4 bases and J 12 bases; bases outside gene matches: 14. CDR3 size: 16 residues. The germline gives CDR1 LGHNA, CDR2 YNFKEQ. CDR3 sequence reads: CASSLQVGTSGRMQFF. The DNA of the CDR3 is TGTGCCAGCAGCCTCCAGGTAGGGACTAGCGGACGAATGCAGTTCTTC.

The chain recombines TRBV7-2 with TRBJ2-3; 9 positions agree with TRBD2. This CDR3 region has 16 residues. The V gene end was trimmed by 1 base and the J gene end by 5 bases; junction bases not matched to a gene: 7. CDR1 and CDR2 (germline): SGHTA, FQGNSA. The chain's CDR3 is CASSLGPSGKIDTQYF. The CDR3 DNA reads TGTGCCAGCAGCTTAGGGCCTAGCGGGAAGATAGATACGCAGTATTTT.

The CDR3 loop reads CATTRASGRGETQYF. In DNA form, the CDR3 reads TGTGCCACCACGCGGGCTAGCGGGAGAGGGGAGACCCAGTACTTC. The gene calls are TRBV5-4 and TRBJ2-5, with 10 bases fitting TRBD2. The V and J ends lost 9 bases and 5 bases, in that order; junction bases with no gene match: 13. Germline CDR1 reads SGHNT; CDR2 reads YYREEE (reference sequence). The CDR3 covers 15 residues.

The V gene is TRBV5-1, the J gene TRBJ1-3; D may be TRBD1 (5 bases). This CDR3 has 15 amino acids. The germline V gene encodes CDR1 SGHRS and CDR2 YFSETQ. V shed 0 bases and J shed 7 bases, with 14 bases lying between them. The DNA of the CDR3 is TGCGCCAGCAGCTTGGATGGGACGCCGGGGAACACCATATATTTT. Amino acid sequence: CASSLDGTPGNTIYF.

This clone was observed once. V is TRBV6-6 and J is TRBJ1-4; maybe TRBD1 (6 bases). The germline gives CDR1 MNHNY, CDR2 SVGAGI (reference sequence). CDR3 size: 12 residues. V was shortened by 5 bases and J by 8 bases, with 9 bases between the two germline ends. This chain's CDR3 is CASSQGGEKLFF. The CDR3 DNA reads TGTGCCAGCAGTCAAGGGGGGGAAAAACTGTTTTTT.

CDR3 sequence reads: CASSPQGGPSGANVLTF. The CDR3 coding sequence is TGCGCCAGCAGTCCCCAGGGAGGGCCTTCTGGGGCCAACGTCCTGACTTTC. The rearrangement uses TRBV5-1 and TRBJ2-6; 7 bases agree with TRBD2. There are 17 residues in the CDR3. From germline, CDR1 is SGHRS and CDR2 YFSETQ. The V gene end was trimmed by 5 bases and the J gene end by 1 base; junction bases not matched to a gene: 9.

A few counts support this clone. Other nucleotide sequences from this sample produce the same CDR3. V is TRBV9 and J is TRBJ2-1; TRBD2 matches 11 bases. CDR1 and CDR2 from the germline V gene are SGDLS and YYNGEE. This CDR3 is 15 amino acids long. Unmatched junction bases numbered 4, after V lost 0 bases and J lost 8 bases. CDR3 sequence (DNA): TGTGCCAGCAGCGTAGGTACTAGCGGGAGCGATGAGCAGTTCTTC. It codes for CASSVGTSGSDEQFF.

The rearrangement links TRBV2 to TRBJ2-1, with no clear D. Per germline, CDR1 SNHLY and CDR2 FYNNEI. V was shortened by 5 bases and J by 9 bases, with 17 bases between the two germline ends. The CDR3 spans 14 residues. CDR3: CASSPGRPWPEQFF. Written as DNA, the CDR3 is TGTGCCAGCAGTCCCGGCCGACCCTGGCCTGAGCAGTTCTTC.

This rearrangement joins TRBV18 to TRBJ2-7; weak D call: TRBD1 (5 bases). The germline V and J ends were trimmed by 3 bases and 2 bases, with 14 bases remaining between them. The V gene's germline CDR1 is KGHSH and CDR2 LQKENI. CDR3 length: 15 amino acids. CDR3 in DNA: TGTGCCAGCTCACCGGGGCAGGAACGGACCTACGAGCAGTACTTC. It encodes CASSPGQERTYEQYF.

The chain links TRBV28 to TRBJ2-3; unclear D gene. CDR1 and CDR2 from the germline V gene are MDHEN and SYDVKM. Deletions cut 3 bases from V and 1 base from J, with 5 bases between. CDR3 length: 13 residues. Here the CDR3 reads CASSLFGTDTQYF. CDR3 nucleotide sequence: TGTGCCAGCAGTTTGTTCGGCACAGATACGCAGTATTTT.

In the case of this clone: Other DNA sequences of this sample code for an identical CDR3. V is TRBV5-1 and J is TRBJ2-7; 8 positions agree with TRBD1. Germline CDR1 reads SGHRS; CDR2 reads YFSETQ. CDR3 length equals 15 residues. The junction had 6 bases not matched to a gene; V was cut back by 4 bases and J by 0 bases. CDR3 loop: CASSPRQGSSYEQYF. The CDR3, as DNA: TGCGCCAGCAGCCCCCGACAGGGGAGCTCCTACGAGCAGTACTTC.

The CDR3 region is CASSVESQSGTQHF. As DNA, the CDR3 is TGTGCCAGCAGCGTAGAATCCCAATCCGGCACCCAGCATTTT. This chain links TRBV9 with TRBJ1-5, with D hard to call. V was trimmed by 0 bases and J by 11 bases, leaving 15 bases between them. The CDR3 has 14 residues. Germline V CDR1 and CDR2: SGDLS, YYNGEE.

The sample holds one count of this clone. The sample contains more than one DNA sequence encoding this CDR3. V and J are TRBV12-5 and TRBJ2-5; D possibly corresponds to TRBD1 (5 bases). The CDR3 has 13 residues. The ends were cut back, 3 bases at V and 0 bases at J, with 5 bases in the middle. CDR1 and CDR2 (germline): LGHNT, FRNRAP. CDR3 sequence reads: CASGLGDQETQYF. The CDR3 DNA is TGTGCTAGTGGTTTAGGGGACCAAGAGACCCAGTACTTC.

CDR3: CASGGRANTGELFF. The CDR3 DNA follows: TGTGCCAGCGGGGGACGTGCGAACACCGGGGAGCTGTTTTTT. The chain uses TRBV2 and TRBJ2-2, with D perhaps given as TRBD1 or TRBD2 (5 bases each). Trimming left V 8 bases short and J 0 bases short, with 10 bases between. CDR3 length: 14 residues. Per germline, CDR1 SNHLY and CDR2 FYNNEI.